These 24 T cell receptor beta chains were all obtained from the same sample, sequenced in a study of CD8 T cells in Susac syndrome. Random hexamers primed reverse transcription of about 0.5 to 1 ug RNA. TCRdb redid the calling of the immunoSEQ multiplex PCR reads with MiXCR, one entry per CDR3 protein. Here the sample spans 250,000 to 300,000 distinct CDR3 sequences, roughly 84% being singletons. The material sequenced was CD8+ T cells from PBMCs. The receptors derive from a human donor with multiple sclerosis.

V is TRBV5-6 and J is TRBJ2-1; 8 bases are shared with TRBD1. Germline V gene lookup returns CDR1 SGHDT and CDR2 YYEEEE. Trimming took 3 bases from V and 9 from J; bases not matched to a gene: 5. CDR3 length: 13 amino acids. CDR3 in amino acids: CASSWQGAGEQFF. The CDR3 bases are TGTGCCAGCAGCTGGCAGGGGGCCGGTGAGCAGTTCTTC.

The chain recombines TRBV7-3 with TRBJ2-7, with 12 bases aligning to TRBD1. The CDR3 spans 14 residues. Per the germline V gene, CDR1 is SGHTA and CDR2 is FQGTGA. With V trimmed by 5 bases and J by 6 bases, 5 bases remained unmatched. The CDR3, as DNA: TGTGCCAGCAGCCTGGGACAGGGGGCGGTCGAGCAGTACTTC. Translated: CASSLGQGAVEQYF.

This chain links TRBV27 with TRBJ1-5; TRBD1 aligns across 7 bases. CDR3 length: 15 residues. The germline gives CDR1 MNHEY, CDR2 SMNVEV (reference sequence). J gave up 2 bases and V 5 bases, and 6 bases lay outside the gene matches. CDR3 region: CASSLGTAGNQPQHF. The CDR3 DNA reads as TGTGCCAGCAGTCTCGGGACAGCTGGCAATCAGCCCCAGCATTTT.

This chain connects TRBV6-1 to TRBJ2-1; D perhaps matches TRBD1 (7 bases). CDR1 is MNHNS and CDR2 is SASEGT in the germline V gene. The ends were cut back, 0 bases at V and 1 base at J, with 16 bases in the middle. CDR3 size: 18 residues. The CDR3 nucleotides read TGTGCCAGCAGTGAAGCGGGTTTTGCGGGACAGTCCTACAATGAGCAGTTCTTC. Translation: CASSEAGFAGQSYNEQFF.

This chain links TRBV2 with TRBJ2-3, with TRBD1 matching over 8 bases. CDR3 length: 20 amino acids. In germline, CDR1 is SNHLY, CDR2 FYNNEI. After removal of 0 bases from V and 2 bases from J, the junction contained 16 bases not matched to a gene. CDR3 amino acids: CASSEALGTGGLPNTDTQYF. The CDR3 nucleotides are TGTGCCAGCAGTGAAGCGCTTGGGACAGGCGGACTACCTAACACAGATACGCAGTATTTT.

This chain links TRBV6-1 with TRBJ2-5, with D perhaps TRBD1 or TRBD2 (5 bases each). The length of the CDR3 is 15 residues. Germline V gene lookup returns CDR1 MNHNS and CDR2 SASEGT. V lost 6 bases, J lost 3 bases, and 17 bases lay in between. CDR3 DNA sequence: TGTGCCAGCAGCCAGGGAGCCGTCGCCAAAGAGACCCAGTACTTC. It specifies CASSQGAVAKETQYF.

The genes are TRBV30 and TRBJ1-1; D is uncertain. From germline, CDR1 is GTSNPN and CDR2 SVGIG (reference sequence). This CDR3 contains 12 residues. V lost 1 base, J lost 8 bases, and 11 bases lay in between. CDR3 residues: CAWSASVGEAFF. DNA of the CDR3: TGTGCCTGGAGTGCCTCTGTGGGGGAAGCTTTCTTT.

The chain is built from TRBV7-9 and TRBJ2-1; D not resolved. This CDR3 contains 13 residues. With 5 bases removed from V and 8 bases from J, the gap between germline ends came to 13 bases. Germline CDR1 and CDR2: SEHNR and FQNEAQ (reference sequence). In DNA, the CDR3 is TGTGCCAGCAGCGGGGTGGATAGCTATGAGCAGTTCTTC. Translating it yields CASSGVDSYEQFF. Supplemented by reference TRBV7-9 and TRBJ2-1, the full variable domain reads DTGVSQNPRHKITKRGQNVTFRCDPISEHNRLYWYRQTLGQGPEFLTYFQNEAQLEKSRLLSDRFSAERPKGSFSTLEIQRTEQGDSAMYLCASSGVDSYEQFFGPGTRLTVL.

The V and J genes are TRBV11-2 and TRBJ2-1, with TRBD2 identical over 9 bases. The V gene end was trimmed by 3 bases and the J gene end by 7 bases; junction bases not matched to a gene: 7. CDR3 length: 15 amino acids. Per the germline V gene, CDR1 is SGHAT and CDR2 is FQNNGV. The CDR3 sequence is CASSFLAGARNEQFF. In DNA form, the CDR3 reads TGTGCCAGCAGCTTTTTAGCGGGAGCTCGGAATGAGCAGTTCTTC.

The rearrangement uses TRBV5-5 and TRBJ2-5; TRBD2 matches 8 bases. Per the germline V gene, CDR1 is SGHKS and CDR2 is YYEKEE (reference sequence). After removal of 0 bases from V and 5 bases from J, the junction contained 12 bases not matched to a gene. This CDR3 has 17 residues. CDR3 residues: CASSLVFREGRRETQYF. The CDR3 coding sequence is TGTGCCAGCAGCTTGGTCTTTCGGGAGGGCCGAAGGGAGACCCAGTACTTC.

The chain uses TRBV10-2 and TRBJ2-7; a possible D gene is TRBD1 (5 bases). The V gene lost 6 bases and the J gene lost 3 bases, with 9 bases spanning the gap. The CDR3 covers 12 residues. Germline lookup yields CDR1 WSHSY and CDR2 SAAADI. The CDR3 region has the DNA TGCGCCAGCAGCGCAGGGATCTACGAGCAGTACTTC. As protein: CASSAGIYEQYF.

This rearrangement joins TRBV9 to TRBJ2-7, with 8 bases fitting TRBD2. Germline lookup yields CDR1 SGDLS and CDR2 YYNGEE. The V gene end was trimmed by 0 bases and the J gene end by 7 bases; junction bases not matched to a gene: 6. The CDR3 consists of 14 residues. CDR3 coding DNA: TGTGCCAGCAGCGTAGCGGGAGGGCCGGAGGAGCAGTACTTC. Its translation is CASSVAGGPEEQYF.

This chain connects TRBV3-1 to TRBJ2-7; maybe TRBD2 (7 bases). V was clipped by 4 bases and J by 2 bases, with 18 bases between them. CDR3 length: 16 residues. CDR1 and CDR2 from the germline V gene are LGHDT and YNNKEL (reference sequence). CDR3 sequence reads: CASSRTVWEGAYEQYF. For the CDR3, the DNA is TGTGCCAGCAGCCGGACAGTATGGGAGGGAGCCTACGAGCAGTACTTC.

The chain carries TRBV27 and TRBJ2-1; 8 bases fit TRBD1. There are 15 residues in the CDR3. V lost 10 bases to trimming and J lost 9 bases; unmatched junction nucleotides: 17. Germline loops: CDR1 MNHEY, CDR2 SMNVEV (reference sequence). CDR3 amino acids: CATASDRVNRGEQFF. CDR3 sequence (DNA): TGTGCCACCGCCTCGGACAGGGTAAATAGGGGTGAGCAGTTCTTC.

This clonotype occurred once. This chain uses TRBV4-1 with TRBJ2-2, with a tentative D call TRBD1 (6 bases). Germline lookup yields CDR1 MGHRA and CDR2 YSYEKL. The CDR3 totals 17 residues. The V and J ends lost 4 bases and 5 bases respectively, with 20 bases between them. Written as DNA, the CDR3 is TGCGCCAGCAGCCGGAGCCAGGGACAACGAGTGACCGGGGAGCTGTTTTTT. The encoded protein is CASSRSQGQRVTGELFF.

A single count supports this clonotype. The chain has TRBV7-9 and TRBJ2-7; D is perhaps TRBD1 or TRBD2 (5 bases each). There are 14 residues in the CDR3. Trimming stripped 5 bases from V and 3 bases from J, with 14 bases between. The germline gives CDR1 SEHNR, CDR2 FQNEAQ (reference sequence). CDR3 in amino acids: CASSVRDRYYEQYF. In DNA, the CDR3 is TGTGCCAGCAGCGTCCGGGACCGATACTACGAGCAGTACTTC.

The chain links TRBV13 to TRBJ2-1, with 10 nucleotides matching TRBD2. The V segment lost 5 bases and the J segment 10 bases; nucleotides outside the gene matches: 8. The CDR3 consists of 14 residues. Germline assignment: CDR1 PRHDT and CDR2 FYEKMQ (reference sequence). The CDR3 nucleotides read TGTGCCAGCAGCGGATTGACTAGCGGGCGCGAGCAGTTCTTC. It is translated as CASSGLTSGREQFF.

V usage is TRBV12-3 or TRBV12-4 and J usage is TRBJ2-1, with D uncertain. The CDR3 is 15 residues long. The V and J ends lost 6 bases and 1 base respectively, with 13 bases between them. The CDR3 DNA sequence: TGTGCCAGCAGGGGCTCGAGCAAGTCCTACAATGAGCAGTTCTTC. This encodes CASRGSSKSYNEQFF.

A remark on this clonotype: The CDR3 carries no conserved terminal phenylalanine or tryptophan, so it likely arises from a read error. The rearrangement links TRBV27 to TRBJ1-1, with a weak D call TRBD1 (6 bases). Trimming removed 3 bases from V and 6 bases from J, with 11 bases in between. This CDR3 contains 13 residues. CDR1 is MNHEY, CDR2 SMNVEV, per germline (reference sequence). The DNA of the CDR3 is TGTGCCAGCAGTTTTAACAGGGTGGCTGAAGCTTTCTCT. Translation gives CASSFNRVAEAFS.

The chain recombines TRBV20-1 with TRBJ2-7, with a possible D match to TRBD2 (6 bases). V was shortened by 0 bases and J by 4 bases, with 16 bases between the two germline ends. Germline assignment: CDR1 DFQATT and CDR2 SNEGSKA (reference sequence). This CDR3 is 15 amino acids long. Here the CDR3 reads CSAREAFRDFYEQYF. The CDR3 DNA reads TGCAGTGCTAGAGAAGCCTTTCGGGACTTTTACGAGCAGTACTTC.

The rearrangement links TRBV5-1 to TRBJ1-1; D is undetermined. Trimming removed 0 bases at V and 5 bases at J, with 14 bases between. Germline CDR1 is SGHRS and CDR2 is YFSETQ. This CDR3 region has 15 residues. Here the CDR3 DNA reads TGCGCCAGCAGCTTGGATACGGGGATGGGTACTGAAGCTTTCTTT. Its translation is CASSLDTGMGTEAFF. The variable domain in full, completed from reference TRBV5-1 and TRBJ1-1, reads KAGVTQTPRYLIKTRGQQVTLSCSPISGHRSVSWYQQTPGQGLQFLFEYFSETQRNKGNFPGRFSGRQFSNSRSEMNVSTLELGDSALYLCASSLDTGMGTEAFFGQGTRLTVV.

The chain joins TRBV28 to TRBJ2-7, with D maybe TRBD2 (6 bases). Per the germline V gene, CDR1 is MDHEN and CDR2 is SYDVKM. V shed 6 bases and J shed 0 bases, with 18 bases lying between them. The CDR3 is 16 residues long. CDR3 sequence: CASSSLRESYSYEQYF. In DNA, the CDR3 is TGTGCCAGCAGCTCCCTCCGGGAGAGTTACTCCTACGAGCAGTACTTC.

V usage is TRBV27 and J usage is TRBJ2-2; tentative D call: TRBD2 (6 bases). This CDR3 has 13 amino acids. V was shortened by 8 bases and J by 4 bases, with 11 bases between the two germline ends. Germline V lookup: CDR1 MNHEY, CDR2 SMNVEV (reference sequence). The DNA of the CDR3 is TGTGCCAGCGGGCTGGGGGGCACCGGGGAGCTGTTTTTT. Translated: CASGLGGTGELFF.

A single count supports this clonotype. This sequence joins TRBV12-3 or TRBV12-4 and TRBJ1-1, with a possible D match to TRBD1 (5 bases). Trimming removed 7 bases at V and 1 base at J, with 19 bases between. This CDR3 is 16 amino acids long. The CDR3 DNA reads TGTGCCAGCAACCCTCCGGGCAAGGGGCAGAACACTGAAGCTTTCTTT. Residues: CASNPPGKGQNTEAFF.